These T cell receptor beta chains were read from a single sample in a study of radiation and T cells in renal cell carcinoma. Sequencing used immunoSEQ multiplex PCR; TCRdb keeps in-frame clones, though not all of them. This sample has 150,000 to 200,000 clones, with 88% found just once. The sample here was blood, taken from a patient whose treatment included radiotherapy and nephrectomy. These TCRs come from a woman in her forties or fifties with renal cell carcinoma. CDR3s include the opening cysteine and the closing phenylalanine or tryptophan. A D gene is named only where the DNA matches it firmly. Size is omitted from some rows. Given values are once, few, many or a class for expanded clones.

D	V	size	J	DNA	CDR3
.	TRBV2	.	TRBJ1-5	TGTGCCAGCAGTGAGGGCCTGGTCGGCAATCAGCCCCAGCATTTT	CASSEGLVGNQPQHF
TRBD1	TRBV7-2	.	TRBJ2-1	TGTGCCAGCAGCTCAAGGACAGGGGGCTCCAGCAATGAGCAGTTCTTC	CASSSRTGGSSNEQFF
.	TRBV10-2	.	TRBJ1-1	TGCGCCAGCAGTGAGCCAGGGCGGAGGAACACTGAAGCTTTCTTT	CASSEPGRRNTEAFF
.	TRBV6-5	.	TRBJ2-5	TGTGCCAGCAGGACAGGGAGGTTCGTGGAGACCCAGTACTTC	CASRTGRFVETQYF
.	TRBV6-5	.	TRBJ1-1	TGTGCCAGCAGGACTGTTTATGGGACTGAAGCTTTCTTT	CASRTVYGTEAFF
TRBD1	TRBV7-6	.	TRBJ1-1	TGTGCCAGCAGCTCGACAGGGTTGAACACTGAAGCTTTCTTT	CASSSTGLNTEAFF
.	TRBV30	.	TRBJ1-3	TGTGCCTGGAGTGTAGGGGGACGTGGAAACACCATATATTTT	CAWSVGGRGNTIYF
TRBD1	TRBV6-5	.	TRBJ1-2	TGTGCCAGCAGTTCGGGATTGACAGGGAGTATGCGCTACACCTTC	CASSSGLTGSMRYTF
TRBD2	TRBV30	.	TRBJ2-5	TGTGCCTGGAGTCGGACTAGCGTCCAAGAGACCCAGTACTTC	CAWSRTSVQETQYF
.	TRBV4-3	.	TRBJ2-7	TGCGCCAGCAGCCCCGCGACTTCAACCTACGAGCAGTACTTC	CASSPATSTYEQYF
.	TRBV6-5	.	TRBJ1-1	TGTGCCAGCAGTTACAGGACACCGGACACTGAAGCTTTCTTT	CASSYRTPDTEAFF
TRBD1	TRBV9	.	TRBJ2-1	TGTGCCAGCAGTCCGAGGACAGGGGGGGTCTACAATGAGCAGTTCTTC	CASSPRTGGVYNEQFF
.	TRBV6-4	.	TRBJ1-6	TGTGCCAGCAGTGACTCCCGACAGTCTAATTCACCCCTCCACTTT	CASSDSRQSNSPLHF
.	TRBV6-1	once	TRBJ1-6	TGTGCCAGCAGAGAATCAGGGGCTTCCTATAATTCACCCCTCCACTTT	CASRESGASYNSPLHF
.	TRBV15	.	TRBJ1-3	TGTGCCACCAGCAGAGATCGGGGCCCTGGAAACACCATATATTTT	CATSRDRGPGNTIYF
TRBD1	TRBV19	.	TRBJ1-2	TGTGCCAGCGCGGACAGGGTGAGGGGGGGCTACACCTTC	CASADRVRGGYTF
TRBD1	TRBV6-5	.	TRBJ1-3	TGTGCCAGCAGCCTGGGACAGCATGGAAACACCATATATTTT	CASSLGQHGNTIYF
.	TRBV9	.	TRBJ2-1	TGTGCCAGCAGTCCCAGGGGGGGCCGGGCCTACAATGAGCAGTTCTTC	CASSPRGGRAYNEQFF
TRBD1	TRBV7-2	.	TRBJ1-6	TGTGCCAGCAGCACCCAGACAGGGGGCGCCTTAAATTCACCCCTCCACTTT	CASSTQTGGALNSPLHF
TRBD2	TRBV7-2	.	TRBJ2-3	TGTGCCAGCAGCTGGACTAGCGGGGGGGCCAATGCGCAGTATTTT	CASSWTSGGANAQYF
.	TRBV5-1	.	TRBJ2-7	TGCGCCAGCAGCTTGGCACAGGACCCCTACGAGCAGTACTTC	CASSLAQDPYEQYF
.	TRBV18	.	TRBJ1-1	TGTGCCAGCTCACCAATTATCCAGGGGACGGTTGAAGCTTTCTTT	CASSPIIQGTVEAFF
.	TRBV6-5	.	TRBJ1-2	TGTGCCAGCAGTTACTCACGGGACGGGCACTATGGCTACACCTTC	CASSYSRDGHYGYTF
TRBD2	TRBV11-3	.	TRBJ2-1	TGTGCCAGCAGCTCCAGCGGGGGGGGCTACAATGAGCAGTTCTTC	CASSSSGGGYNEQFF
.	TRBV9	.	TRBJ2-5	TGTGCCAGCAGCGTAGGGGCTAGCGATTCCTCATCAGAGACCCAGTACTTC	CASSVGASDSSSETQYF
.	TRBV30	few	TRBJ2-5	TGTGCCTGGGTTTACCCCGGGGAGACCCAGTACTTC	CAWVYPGETQYF
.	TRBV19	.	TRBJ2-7	TGTGCCAGTAGGGGCGGAACCTACGAGCAGTACTTC	CASRGGTYEQYF
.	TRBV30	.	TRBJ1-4	TGTGCCTGCTCCAAAGGGAACATACCTAATGAAAAACTGTTTTTT	CACSKGNIPNEKLFF